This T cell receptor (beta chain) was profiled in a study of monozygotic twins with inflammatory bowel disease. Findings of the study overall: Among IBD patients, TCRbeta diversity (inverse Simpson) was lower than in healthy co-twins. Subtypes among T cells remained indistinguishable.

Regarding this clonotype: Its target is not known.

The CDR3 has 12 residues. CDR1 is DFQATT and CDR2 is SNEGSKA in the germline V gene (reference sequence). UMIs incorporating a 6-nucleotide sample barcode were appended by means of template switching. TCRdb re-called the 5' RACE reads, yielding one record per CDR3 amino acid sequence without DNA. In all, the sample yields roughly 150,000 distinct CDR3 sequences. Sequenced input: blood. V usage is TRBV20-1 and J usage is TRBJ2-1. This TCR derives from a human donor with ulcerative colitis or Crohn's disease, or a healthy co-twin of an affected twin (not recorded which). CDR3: CSARKGYNEQFF.